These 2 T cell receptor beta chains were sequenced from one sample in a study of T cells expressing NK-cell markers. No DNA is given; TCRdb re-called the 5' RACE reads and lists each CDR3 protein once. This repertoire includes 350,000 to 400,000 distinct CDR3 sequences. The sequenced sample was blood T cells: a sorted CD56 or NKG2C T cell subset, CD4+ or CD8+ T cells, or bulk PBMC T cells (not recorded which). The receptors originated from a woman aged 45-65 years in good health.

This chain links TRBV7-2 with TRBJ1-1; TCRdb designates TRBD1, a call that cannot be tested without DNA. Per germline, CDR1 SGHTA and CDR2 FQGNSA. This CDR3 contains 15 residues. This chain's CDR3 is CASSLEDRLNTEAFF.

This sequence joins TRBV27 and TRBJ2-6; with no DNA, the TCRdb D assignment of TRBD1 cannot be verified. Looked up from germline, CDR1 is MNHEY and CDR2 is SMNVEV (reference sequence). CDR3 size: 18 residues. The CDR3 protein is CASSSTGLGRSGANVLTF.